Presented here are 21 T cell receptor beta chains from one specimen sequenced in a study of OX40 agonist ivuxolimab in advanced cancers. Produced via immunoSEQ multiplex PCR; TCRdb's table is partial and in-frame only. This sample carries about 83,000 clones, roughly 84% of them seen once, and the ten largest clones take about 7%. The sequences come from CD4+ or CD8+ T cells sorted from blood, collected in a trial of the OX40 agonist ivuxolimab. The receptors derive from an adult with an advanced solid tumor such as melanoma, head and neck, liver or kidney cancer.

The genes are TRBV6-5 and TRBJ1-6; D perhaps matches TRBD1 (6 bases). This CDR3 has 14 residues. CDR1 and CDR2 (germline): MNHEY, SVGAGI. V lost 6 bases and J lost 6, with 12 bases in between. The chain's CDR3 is CASSRTVSNSPLHF. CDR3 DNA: TGTGCCAGCAGCCGGACAGTATCTAATTCACCCCTCCACTTT.

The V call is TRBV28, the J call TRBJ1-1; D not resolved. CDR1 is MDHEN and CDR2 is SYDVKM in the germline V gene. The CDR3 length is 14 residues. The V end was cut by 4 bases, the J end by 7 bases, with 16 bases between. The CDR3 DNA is TGTGCCAGCAGTTGGGTTCGTGGGCATATTGAAGCTTTCTTT. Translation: CASSWVRGHIEAFF.

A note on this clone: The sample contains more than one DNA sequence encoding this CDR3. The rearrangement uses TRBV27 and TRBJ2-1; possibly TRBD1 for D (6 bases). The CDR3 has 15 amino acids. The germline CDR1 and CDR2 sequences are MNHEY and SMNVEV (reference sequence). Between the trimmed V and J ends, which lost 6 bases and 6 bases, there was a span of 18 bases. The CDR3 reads CASSPSGGRVNEQFF. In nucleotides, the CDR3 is TGTGCCAGCAGCCCTAGTGGGGGCCGGGTCAATGAGCAGTTCTTC.

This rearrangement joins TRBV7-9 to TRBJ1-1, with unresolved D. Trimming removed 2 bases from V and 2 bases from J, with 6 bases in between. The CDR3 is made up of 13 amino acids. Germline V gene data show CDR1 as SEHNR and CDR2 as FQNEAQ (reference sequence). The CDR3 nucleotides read TGTGCCAGCAGCTTAAAGGCTAACACTGAAGCTTTCTTT. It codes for CASSLKANTEAFF.

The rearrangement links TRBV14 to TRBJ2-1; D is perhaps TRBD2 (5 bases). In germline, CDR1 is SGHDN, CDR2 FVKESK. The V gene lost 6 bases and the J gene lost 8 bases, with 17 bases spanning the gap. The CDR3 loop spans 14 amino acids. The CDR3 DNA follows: TGTGCCAGCAGTCGACAATCTGGAGGCTATGAGCAGTTCTTC. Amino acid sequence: CASSRQSGGYEQFF. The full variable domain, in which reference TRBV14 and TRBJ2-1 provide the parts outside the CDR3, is EAGVTQFPSHSVIEKGQTVTLRCDPISGHDNLYWYRRVMGKEIKFLLHFVKESKQDESGMPNNRFLAERTGGTYSTLKVQPAELEDSGVYFCASSRQSGGYEQFFGPGTRLTVL.

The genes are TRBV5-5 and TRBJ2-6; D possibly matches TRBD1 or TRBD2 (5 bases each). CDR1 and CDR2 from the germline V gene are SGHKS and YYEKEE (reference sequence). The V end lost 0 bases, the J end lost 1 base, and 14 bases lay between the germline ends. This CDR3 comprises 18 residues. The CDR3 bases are TGTGCCAGCAGCTTGGACCACGTGGGGGAATCTGGGGCCAACGTCCTGACTTTC. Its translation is CASSLDHVGESGANVLTF.

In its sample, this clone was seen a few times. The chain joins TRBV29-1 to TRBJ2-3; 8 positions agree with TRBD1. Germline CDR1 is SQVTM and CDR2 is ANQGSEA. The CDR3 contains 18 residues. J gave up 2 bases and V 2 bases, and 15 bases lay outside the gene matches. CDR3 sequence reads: CSVENPAGQEDITDTQYF. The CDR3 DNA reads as TGCAGCGTTGAAAACCCCGCGGGACAGGAAGATATCACAGATACGCAGTATTTT.

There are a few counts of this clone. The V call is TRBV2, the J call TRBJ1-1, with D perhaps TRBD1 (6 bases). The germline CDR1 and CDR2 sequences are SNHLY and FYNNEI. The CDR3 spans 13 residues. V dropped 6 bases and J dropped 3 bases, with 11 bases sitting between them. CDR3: CASRRTAYTEAFF. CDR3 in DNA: TGTGCCAGCAGGAGGACAGCTTACACTGAAGCTTTCTTT. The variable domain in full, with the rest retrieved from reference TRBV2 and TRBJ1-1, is EPEVTQTPSHQVTQMGQEVILRCVPISNHLYFYWYRQILGQKVEFLVSFYNNEISEKSEIFDDQFSVERPDGSNFTLKIRSTKLEDSAMYFCASRRTAYTEAFFGQGTRLTVV.

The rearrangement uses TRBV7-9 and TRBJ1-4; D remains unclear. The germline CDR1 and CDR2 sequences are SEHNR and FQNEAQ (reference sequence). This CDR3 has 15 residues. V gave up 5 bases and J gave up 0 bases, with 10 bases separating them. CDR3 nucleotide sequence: TGTGCCAGCAGCATCGGAAGTGCAACTAATGAAAAACTGTTTTTT. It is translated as CASSIGSATNEKLFF.

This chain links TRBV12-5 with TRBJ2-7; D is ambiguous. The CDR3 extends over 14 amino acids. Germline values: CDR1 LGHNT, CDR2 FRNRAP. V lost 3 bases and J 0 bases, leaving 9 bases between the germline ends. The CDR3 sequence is CASGFVTSSYEQYF. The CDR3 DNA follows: TGTGCTAGTGGTTTTGTGACAAGCTCCTACGAGCAGTACTTC.

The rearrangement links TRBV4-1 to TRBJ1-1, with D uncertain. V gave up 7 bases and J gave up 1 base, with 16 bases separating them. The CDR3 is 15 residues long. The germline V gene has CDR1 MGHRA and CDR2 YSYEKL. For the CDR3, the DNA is TGCGCCAGCAATCGAGCCCTTACCCAGAACACTGAAGCTTTCTTT. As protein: CASNRALTQNTEAFF.

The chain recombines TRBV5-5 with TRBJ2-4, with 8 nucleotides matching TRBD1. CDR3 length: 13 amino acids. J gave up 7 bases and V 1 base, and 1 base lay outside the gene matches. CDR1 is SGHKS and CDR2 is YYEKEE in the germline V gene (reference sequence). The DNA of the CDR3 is TGTGCCAGCAGCTTGCACAGGGGGAACATTCAGTACTTC. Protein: CASSLHRGNIQYF. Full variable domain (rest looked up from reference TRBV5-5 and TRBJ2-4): DAGVTQSPTHLIKTRGQQVTLRCSPISGHKSVSWYQQVLGQGPQFIFQYYEKEERGRGNFPDRFSARQFPNYSSELNVNALLLGDSALYLCASSLHRGNIQYFGAGTRLSVL.

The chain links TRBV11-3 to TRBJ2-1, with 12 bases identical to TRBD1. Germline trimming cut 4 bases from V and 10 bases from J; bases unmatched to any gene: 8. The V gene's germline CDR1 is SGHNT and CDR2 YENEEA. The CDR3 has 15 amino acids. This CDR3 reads CASSSRDRGRGEQFF. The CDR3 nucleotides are TGTGCCAGCAGCTCCCGGGACAGGGGGCGAGGGGAGCAGTTCTTC.

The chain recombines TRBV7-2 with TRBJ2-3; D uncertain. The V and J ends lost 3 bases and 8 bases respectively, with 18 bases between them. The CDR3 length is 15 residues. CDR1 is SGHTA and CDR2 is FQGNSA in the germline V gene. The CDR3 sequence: CASSFELIGYGTQYF. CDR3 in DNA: TGTGCCAGCAGCTTTGAGCTGATAGGTTATGGTACGCAGTATTTT.

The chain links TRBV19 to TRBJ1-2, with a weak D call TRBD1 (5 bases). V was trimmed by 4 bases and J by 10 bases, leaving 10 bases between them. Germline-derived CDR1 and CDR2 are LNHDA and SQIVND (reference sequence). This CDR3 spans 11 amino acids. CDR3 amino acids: CASSTQDHYTF. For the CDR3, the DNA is TGTGCCAGTAGTACACAGGACCACTACACCTTC.

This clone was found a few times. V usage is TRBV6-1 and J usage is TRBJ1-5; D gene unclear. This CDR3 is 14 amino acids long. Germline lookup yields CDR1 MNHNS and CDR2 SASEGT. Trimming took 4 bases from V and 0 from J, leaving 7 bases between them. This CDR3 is CASSGSYSNQPQHF. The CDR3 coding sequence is TGTGCCAGCAGTGGATCGTATAGCAATCAGCCCCAGCATTTT.

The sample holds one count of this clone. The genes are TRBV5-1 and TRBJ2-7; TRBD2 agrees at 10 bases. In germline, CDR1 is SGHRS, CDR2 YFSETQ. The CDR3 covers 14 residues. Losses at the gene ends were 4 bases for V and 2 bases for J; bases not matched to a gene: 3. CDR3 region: CASSVSGGTYEQYF. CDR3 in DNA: TGCGCCAGCAGCGTTAGCGGGGGGACCTACGAGCAGTACTTC.

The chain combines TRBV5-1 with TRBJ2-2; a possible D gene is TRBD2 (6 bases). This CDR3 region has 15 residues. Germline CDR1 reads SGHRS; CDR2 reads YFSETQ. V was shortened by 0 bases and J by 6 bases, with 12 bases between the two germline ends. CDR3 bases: TGCGCCAGCAGCTTGGTGGGACTGGCATCCGGGGAGCTGTTTTTT. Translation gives CASSLVGLASGELFF.

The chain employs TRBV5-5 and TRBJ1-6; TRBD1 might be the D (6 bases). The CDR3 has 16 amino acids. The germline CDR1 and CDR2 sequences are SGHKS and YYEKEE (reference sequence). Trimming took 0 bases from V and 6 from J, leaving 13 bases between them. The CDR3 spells CASSLVVQGSNSPLHF. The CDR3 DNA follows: TGTGCCAGCAGCTTGGTCGTTCAGGGGAGTAATTCACCCCTCCACTTT. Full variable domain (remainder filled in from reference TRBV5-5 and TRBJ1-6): DAGVTQSPTHLIKTRGQQVTLRCSPISGHKSVSWYQQVLGQGPQFIFQYYEKEERGRGNFPDRFSARQFPNYSSELNVNALLLGDSALYLCASSLVVQGSNSPLHFGNGTRLTVT.

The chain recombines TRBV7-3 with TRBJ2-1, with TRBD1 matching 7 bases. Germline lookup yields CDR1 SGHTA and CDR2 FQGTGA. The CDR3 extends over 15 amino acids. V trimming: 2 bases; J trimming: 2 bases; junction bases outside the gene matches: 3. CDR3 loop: CASSLGTVPYNEQFF. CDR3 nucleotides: TGTGCCAGCAGCTTAGGGACAGTACCCTACAATGAGCAGTTCTTC.

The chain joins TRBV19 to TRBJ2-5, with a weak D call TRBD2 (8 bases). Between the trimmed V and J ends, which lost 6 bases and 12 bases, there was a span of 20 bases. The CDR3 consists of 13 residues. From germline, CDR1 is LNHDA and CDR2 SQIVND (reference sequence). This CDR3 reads CASRGRSGGGKYF. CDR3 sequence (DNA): TGTGCCAGTAGAGGAAGATCGGGAGGGGGCAAGTACTTC.